The rows below give T cell receptor beta chains drawn from one sample of a study of T cell responses to AZD1222 COVID-19 vaccine. Profiled with immunoSEQ multiplex PCR; TCRdb holds only in-frame clones, not every one. Among 150,000 to 200,000 clones listed, approximately 90% were seen once. Sequenced here: peripheral blood, sampled on day 0 of AZD1222 vaccination. The receptor set was obtained from an adult in good health. The CDR3 runs from the conserved cysteine through the conserved F or W. D genes are given only for firm matches. The listing skips clone size in some rows; elsewhere it reads once, few, many or a size class.

CDR3 DNA,CDR3 protein,CDR3 length,clone size,V gene,J gene,D gene
TGTGCCAGCGGACTAGCGGAAAGCTCCTACAATGAGCAGTTCTTC,CASGLAESSYNEQFF,15,-,TRBV11-1,TRBJ2-1,TRBD2
TGTGCCATCAGTGAGTCGACCCGCTACGAGCAGTACTTC,CAISESTRYEQYF,13,-,TRBV10-3,TRBJ2-7,-
TGTGCCAGCAGTTTGCGGGGAGGGATGGGTGATGGCTACACCTTC,CASSLRGGMGDGYTF,15,-,TRBV27,TRBJ1-2,-
TGTGCCAGCAGTTACTCGGGGCAGGGGACCTACGAGCAGTACTTC,CASSYSGQGTYEQYF,15,-,TRBV6-5,TRBJ2-7,-
TGCGCCAGCATTCAGGACAGGGGGCGTCAGCCCCAGCATTTT,CASIQDRGRQPQHF,14,once,TRBV5-1,TRBJ1-5,TRBD1
TGTGCCAGCCGGGCCGCGGGTGGCTACACCTTC,CASRAAGGYTF,11,-,TRBV6-5,TRBJ1-2,-
TGTGCCACCAGCAGAGATCCGGGGGCTGGAAACACCATATATTTT,CATSRDPGAGNTIYF,15,-,TRBV15,TRBJ1-3,-
TGTGCCAGCAGCTTGGCCAGGGCGTCCCGAGGGCGGCAGCATTTT,CASSLARASRGRQHF,15,-,TRBV5-4,TRBJ1-5,-
TGCGCCAGCAGCGCCTCTGGGCAGGGGATCGCCGGGGAGCTGTTTTTT,CASSASGQGIAGELFF,16,-,TRBV5-1,TRBJ2-2,-
TGCAGCGTCCCGACCGGTTTGTCCATGAACACTGAAGCTTTCTTT,CSVPTGLSMNTEAFF,15,-,TRBV29-1,TRBJ1-1,-
TGTGCCACCAGCAGAGAGGAGGGACAGGGGGCAACCGGGGAGCTGTTTTTT,CATSREEGQGATGELFF,17,-,TRBV15,TRBJ2-2,TRBD1
TGCGCCAGCAGCACCGGACAGCCTAACTATGGCTACACCTTC,CASSTGQPNYGYTF,14,-,TRBV5-1,TRBJ1-2,-
TGTGCCAGCAGCCAAGAAGGGACTAGCGGGAGGAATGAGCAGTTCTTC,CASSQEGTSGRNEQFF,16,-,TRBV4-2,TRBJ2-1,TRBD2
TGTGCCACCAGTGAGGCAGGGGGAGTGAACACTGAAGCTTTCTTT,CATSEAGGVNTEAFF,15,-,TRBV24-1,TRBJ1-1,TRBD1
TGTGCCAGCAGCTTACGCGGCCCCCAAGAGACCCAGTACTTC,CASSLRGPQETQYF,14,-,TRBV7-2,TRBJ2-5,-
TGCGCCAGCAGCGCCCAGGGGGCTGCGGCTGAAGCTTTCTTT,CASSAQGAAAEAFF,14,-,TRBV4-1,TRBJ1-1,TRBD1
TGTGCCAGCAGTTATGGGGAACAGCCCCAGCATTTT,CASSYGEQPQHF,12,-,TRBV28,TRBJ1-5,-
TGTGCCTGGAGAGACCACAGGGGGTGGACTGAAGCTTTCTTT,CAWRDHRGWTEAFF,14,once,TRBV30,TRBJ1-1,TRBD1
TGTGCCAGCAGGGATTGGAGACAGGGAGGCCTCGGCTACACCTTC,CASRDWRQGGLGYTF,15,-,TRBV11-2,TRBJ1-2,TRBD1
TGTGCCAGCAGGCCTACAGGGGCGGGCACCGGGGAGCTGTTTTTT,CASRPTGAGTGELFF,15,-,TRBV7-2,TRBJ2-2,TRBD1
TGTGCCAGCAGCTTAGAACCGGCAACTAATGAAAAACTGTTTTTT,CASSLEPATNEKLFF,15,-,TRBV11-3,TRBJ1-4,-
TGCGCCAGCAGCCCTAGCGGCCTATACGAGCAGTACTTC,CASSPSGLYEQYF,13,-,TRBV4-1,TRBJ2-7,TRBD2
TGCGCCAGCAGCCCGTACTTAGGTACCGGGGAGCTGTTTTTT,CASSPYLGTGELFF,14,-,TRBV4-3,TRBJ2-2,-
TGTGCCAGCAGCCTTATCCCGAACACCGGGGAGCTGTTTTTT,CASSLIPNTGELFF,14,-,TRBV7-9,TRBJ2-2,-
TGCGCCAGCAGTATAGACAGGGGCTATGGCTACACCTTC,CASSIDRGYGYTF,13,-,TRBV5-1,TRBJ1-2,TRBD1
TGTGCCAGTACTGGGACTAGCGGGAGGGCCACAGATACGCAGTATTTT,CASTGTSGRATDTQYF,16,-,TRBV28,TRBJ2-3,TRBD2
TGTGCCAGCAGTAACAGGGTTCTCTATGGCTACACCTTC,CASSNRVLYGYTF,13,-,TRBV6-5,TRBJ1-2,-
TGCGCCAGCAGCCAAGCGGGACTCGGTAATCAGCCCCAGCATTTT,CASSQAGLGNQPQHF,15,-,TRBV4-1,TRBJ1-5,-
TGTGCCAGCAGTTTTCACAGGGTGCAACGGAACACTGAAGCTTTCTTT,CASSFHRVQRNTEAFF,16,-,TRBV6-2/TRBV6-3,TRBJ1-1,-
TGTGCCAGCCGGACAGCCCAACTGAACACTGAAGCTTTCTTT,CASRTAQLNTEAFF,14,-,TRBV28,TRBJ1-1,-
TGTGCCAGCAGCCAAGAGGACCAGCGGGGACCCTACAATGAGCAGTTCTTC,CASSQEDQRGPYNEQFF,17,-,TRBV3-1/TRBV3-2,TRBJ2-1,TRBD2
TGTGCCACCAGCCTTAGATTAGGAAATGAAGCTTTCTTT,CATSLRLGNEAFF,13,-,TRBV15,TRBJ1-1,-
TGTGCCAGCAGCTTAGTCGGCTTAAGCACAGATACGCAGTATTTT,CASSLVGLSTDTQYF,15,-,TRBV7-2,TRBJ2-3,-
TGTGCCTGGAGTCCGGCGAGTAATTCACCCCTCCACTTT,CAWSPASNSPLHF,13,-,TRBV30,TRBJ1-6,-
TGTGCCAGCAGTTTAATCGGAGGGGGGAACACCATATATTTT,CASSLIGGGNTIYF,14,-,TRBV28,TRBJ1-3,-
TGTGCCAGCAGCTTAGCAGGGGGACATAACATTCAGTACTTC,CASSLAGGHNIQYF,14,once,TRBV7-9,TRBJ2-4,-
TGTGCCAGCAGCTCGACAGTTAACTATGGCTACACCTTC,CASSSTVNYGYTF,13,-,TRBV27,TRBJ1-2,-
TGTGCTAGTGGTTCAGGCCGGGGAACTGAAGCTTTCTTT,CASGSGRGTEAFF,13,-,TRBV12-5,TRBJ1-1,-
TGCGCCAGCAGACGGGAGTCCTACAATGAGCAGTTCTTC,CASRRESYNEQFF,13,-,TRBV5-1,TRBJ2-1,-
TGTGCCAGCAGTTTAGGGCACAGGGGCGGACTCACAGATACGCAGTATTTT,CASSLGHRGGLTDTQYF,17,-,TRBV28,TRBJ2-3,TRBD1
TGTGCCAGCAGTCACTCGGGGGACGCCCCCCAGCATTTT,CASSHSGDAPQHF,13,-,TRBV3-1/TRBV3-2,TRBJ1-5,-
TGTGCCAGCTCCGGCCCTAATAACTATGGCTACACCTTC,CASSGPNNYGYTF,13,-,TRBV18,TRBJ1-2,-